This T cell receptor beta chain came from a study of brain metastases from non-small cell lung cancer. Profiled with immunoSEQ multiplex PCR; TCRdb holds only in-frame clones, not every one. This repertoire shows more than 800 clones, around 90% found once; its top ten account for about 5.2%. V was pared by 4 bases and J by 7 bases, with 17 bases between. CDR1 and CDR2 (germline): MNHEY, SMNVEV (reference sequence). The CDR3 is 15 residues long. Material for sequencing was tumor-adjacent normal tissue. This chain joins TRBV27 and TRBJ1-5, with D perhaps TRBD1 (5 bases). The TCR was taken from a donor older than 35 with non-small cell lung cancer. The CDR3 region has the DNA TGTGCCAGCAGTTCCCCTGGACGGCAGGGCCAGCCCCAGCATTTT. As protein: CASSSPGRQGQPQHF.